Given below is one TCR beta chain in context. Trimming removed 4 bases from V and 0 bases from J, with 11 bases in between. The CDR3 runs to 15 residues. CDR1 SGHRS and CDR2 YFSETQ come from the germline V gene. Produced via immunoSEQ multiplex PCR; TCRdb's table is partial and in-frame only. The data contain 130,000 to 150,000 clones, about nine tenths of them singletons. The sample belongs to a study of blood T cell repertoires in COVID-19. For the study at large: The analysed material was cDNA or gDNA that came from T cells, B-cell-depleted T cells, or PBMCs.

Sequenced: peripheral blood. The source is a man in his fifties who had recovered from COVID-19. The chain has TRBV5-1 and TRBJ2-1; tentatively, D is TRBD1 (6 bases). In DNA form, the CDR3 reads TGCGCCAGCAGCCCCACAGGGACCTCCTACAATGAGCAGTTCTTC. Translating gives CASSPTGTSYNEQFF.